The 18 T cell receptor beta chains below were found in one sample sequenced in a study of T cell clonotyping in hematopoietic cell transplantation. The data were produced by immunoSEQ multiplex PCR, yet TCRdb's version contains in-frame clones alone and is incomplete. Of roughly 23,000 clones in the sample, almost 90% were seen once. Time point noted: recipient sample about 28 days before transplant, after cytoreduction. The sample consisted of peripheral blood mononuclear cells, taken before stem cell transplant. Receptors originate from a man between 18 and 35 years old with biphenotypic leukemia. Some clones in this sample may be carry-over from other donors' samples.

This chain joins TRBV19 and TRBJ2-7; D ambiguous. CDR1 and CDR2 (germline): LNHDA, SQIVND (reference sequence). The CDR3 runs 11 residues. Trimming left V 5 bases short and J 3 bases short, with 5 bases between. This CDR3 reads CASSSLYEQYF. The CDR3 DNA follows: TGTGCCAGTAGTTCACTCTACGAGCAGTACTTC.

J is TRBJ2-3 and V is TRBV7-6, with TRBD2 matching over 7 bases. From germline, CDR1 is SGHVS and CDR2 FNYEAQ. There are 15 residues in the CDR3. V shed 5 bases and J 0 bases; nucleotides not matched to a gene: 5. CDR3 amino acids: CASSRGTISTDTQYF. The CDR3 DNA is TGTGCCAGCAGCCGCGGGACTATTAGCACAGATACGCAGTATTTT.

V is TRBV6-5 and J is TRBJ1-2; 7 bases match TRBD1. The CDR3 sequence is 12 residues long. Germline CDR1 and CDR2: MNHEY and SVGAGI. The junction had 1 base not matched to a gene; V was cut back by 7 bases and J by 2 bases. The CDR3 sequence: CASTQGNYGYTF. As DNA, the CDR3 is TGTGCCAGCACACAGGGGAACTATGGCTACACCTTC.

In DNA, the CDR3 is TGTGCCAGCCTTCTAGGGGGGGCACAAGAGACCCAGTACTTC. Translated: CASLLGGAQETQYF. The V call is TRBV2, the J call TRBJ2-5; TRBD2 is a possible D gene (7 bases). This CDR3 spans 14 amino acids. The V gene lost 8 bases and the J gene lost 2 bases, with 15 bases spanning the gap. The V gene's germline CDR1 is SNHLY and CDR2 FYNNEI.

CDR3 nucleotide sequence: TGTGCCAGTAGCCCCAGACAGTTTTTGTATAGCAATCAGCCCCAGCATTTT. This encodes CASSPRQFLYSNQPQHF. The chain employs TRBV19 and TRBJ1-5; maybe TRBD1 (5 bases). This CDR3 region has 17 residues. Trimming cost V 6 bases and J 0 bases, with 18 bases left between them. From germline, CDR1 is LNHDA and CDR2 SQIVND (reference sequence).

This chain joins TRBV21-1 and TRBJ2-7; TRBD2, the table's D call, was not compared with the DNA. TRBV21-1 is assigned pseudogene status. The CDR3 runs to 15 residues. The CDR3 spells CASSFRGTSFYEQYF. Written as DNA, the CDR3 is TGTGCCAGCAGCTTCCGGGGGACCAGTTTCTACGAGCAGTACTTC.

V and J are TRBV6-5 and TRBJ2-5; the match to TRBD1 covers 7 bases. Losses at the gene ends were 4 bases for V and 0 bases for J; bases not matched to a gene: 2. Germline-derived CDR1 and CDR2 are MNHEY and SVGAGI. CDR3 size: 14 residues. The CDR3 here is CASSWGTDQETQYF. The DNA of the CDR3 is TGTGCCAGCAGTTGGGGGACAGACCAAGAGACCCAGTACTTC.

CDR3 nucleotides: TGTGCCTGGACATCGGGACAGGGGTCAGGGGCCAACGTCCTGACTTTC. As protein: CAWTSGQGSGANVLTF. The genes are TRBV30 and TRBJ2-6; 10 positions agree with TRBD1. The V segment lost 4 bases and the J segment 4 bases; nucleotides outside the gene matches: 7. This CDR3 has 16 amino acids. Germline-derived CDR1 and CDR2 are GTSNPN and SVGIG (reference sequence).

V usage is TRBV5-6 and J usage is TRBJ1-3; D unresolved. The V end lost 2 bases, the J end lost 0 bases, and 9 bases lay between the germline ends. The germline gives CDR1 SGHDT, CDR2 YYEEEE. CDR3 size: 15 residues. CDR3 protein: CASSFWGSSGNTIYF. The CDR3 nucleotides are TGTGCCAGCAGCTTCTGGGGTTCCTCTGGAAACACCATATATTTT. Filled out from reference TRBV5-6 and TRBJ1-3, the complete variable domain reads DAGVTQSPTHLIKTRGQQVTLRCSPKSGHDTVSWYQQALGQGPQFIFQYYEEEERQRGNFPDRFSGHQFPNYSSELNVNALLLGDSALYLCASSFWGSSGNTIYFGEGSWLTVV.

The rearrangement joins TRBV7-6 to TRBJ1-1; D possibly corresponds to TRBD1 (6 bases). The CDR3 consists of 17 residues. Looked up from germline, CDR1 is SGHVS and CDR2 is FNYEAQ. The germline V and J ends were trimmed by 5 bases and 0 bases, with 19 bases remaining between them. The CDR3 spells CASSPGHMLSMNTEAFF. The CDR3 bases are TGTGCCAGCAGCCCGGGACACATGCTTTCCATGAACACTGAAGCTTTCTTT.

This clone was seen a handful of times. The CDR3 is CASSIVGNTIYF. Here the CDR3 DNA reads TGTGCCAGTAGTATAGTTGGAAACACCATATATTTT. The chain recombines TRBV19 with TRBJ1-3; D remains unclear. V gave up 1 base and J gave up 3 bases, with 1 base separating them. Per germline, CDR1 LNHDA and CDR2 SQIVND (reference sequence). The length of the CDR3 is 12 residues.

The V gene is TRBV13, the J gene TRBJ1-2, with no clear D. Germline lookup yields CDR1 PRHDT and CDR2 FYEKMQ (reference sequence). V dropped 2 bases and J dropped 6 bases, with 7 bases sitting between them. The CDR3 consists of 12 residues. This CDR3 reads CASSLTRHGYTF. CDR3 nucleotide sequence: TGTGCCAGCAGCTTAACCAGACATGGCTACACCTTC.

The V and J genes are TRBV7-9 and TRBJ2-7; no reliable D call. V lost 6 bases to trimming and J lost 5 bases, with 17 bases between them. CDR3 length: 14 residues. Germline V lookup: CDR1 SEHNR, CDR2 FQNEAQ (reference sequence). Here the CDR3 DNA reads TGTGCCAGCAGAGGGCTGCCACCACAGCACGAGCAGTACTTC. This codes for CASRGLPPQHEQYF. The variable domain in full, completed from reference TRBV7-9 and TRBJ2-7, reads DTGVSQNPRHKITKRGQNVTFRCDPISEHNRLYWYRQTLGQGPEFLTYFQNEAQLEKSRLLSDRFSAERPKGSFSTLEIQRTEQGDSAMYLCASRGLPPQHEQYFGPGTRLTVT.

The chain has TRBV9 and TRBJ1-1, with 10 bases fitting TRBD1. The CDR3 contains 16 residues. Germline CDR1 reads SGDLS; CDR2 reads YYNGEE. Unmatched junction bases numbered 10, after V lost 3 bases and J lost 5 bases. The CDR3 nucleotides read TGTGCCAGCAGCGCGAACCCGGGACAGGGGTTAACTGAAGCTTTCTTT. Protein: CASSANPGQGLTEAFF. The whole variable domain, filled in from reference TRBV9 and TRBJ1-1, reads DSGVTQTPKHLITATGQRVTLRCSPRSGDLSVYWYQQSLDQGLQFLIQYYNGEERAKGNILERFSAQQFPDLHSELNLSSLELGDSALYFCASSANPGQGLTEAFFGQGTRLTVV.

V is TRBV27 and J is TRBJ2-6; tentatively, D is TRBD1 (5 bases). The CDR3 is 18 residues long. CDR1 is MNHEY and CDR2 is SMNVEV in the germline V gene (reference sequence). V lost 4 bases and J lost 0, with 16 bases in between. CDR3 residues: CASSSIRGPRSGANVLTF. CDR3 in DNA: TGTGCCAGCAGTTCGATTAGGGGCCCACGCTCTGGGGCCAACGTCCTGACTTTC. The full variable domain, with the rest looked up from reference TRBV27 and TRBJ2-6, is EAQVTQNPRYLITVTGKKLTVTCSQNMNHEYMSWYRQDPGLGLRQIYYSMNVEVTDKGDVPEGYKVSRKEKRNFPLILESPSPNQTSLYFCASSSIRGPRSGANVLTFGAGSRLTVL.

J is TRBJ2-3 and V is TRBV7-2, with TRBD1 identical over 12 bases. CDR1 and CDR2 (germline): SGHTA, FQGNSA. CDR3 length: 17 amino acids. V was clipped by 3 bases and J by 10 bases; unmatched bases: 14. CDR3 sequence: CASSFPGQGAQGPSQYF. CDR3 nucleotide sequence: TGTGCCAGCAGCTTCCCGGGACAGGGGGCGCAGGGCCCATCGCAGTATTTT. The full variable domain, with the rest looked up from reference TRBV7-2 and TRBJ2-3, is GAGVSQSPSNKVTEKGKDVELRCDPISGHTALYWYRQSLGQGLEFLIYFQGNSAPDKSGLPSDRFSAERTGGSVSTLTIQRTQQEDSAVYLCASSFPGQGAQGPSQYFGPGTRLTVL.

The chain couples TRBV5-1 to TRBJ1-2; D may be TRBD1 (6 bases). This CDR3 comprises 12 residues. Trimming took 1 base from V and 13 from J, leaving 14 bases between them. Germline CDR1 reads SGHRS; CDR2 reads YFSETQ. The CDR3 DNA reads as TGCGCCAGCAGCTTGTCAGGGGTGGATCCCACCTTC. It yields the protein CASSLSGVDPTF.

CDR3 amino acids: CASSLEDEQFF. DNA for the CDR3: TGTGCCAGCAGCTTAGAGGATGAGCAGTTCTTC. This chain joins TRBV11-1 and TRBJ2-1, with D unclear. CDR3 length: 11 amino acids. Between the trimmed V and J ends, which lost 1 base and 8 bases, there was a span of 3 bases. Germline-derived CDR1 and CDR2 are SGHAT and FQDESV (reference sequence).